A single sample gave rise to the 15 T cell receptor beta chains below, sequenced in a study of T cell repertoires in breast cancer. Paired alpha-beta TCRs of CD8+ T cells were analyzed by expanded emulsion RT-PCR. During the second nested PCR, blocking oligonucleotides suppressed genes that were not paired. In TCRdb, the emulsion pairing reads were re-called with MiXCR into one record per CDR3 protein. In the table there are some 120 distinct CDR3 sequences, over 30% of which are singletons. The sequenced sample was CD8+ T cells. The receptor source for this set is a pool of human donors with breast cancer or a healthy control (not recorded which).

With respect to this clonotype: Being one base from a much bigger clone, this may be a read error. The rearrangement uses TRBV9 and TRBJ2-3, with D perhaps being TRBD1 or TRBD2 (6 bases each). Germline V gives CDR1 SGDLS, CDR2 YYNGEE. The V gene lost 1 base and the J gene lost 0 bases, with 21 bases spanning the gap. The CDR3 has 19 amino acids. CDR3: CASSVNLRGAEPSTDTQYF. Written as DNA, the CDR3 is TGTGCCAGCAGCGTAAACTTGAGGGGGGCTGAACCTAGCACAGATACGCAGTATTTT. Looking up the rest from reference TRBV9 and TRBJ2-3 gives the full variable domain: DSGVTQTPKHLITATGQRVTLRCSPRSGDLSVYWYQQSLDQGLQFLIQYYNGEERAKGNILERFSAQQFPDLHSELNLSSLELGDSALYFCASSVNLRGAEPSTDTQYFGPGTRLTVL.

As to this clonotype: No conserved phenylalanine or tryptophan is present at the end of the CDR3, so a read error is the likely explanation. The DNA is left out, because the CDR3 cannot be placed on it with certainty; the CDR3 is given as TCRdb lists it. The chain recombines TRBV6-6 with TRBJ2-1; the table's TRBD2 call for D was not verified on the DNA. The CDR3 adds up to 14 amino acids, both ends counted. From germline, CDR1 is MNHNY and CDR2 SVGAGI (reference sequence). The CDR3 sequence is CASNGRAINNEQFL.

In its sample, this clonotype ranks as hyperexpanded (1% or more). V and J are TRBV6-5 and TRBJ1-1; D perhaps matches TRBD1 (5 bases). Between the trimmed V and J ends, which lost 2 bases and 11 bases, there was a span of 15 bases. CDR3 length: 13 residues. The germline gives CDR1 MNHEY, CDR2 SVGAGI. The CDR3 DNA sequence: TGTGCCAGCAGTTACGGGGCATCCTATGGGGCTTTCTTT. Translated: CASSYGASYGAFF.

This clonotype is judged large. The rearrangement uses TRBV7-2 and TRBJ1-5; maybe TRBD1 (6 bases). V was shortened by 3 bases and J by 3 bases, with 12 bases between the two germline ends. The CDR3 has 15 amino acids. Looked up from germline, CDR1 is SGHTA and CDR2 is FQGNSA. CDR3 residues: CASSLNRDHNQPQHF. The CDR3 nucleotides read TGTGCCAGCAGCTTGAACAGGGATCACAATCAGCCCCAGCATTTT.

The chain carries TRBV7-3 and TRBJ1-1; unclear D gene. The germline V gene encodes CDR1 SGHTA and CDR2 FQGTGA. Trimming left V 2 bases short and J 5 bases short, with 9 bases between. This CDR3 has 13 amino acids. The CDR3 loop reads CASSLERGTEAFF. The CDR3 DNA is TGTGCCAGCAGCTTAGAGAGAGGGACTGAAGCTTTCTTT.

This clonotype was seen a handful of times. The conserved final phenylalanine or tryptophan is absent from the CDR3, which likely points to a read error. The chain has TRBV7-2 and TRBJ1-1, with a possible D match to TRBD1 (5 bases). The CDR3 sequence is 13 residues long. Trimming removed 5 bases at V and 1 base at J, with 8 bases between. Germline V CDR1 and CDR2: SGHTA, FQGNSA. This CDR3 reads CASSRQGNTEAFL. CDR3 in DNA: TGTGCCAGCAGCCGGCAGGGGAACACTGAAGCTTTCCTT.

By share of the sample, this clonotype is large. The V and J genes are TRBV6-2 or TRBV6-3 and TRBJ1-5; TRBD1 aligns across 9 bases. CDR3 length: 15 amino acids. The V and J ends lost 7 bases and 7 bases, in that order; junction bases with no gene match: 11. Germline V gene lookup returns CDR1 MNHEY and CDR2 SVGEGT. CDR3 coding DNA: TGTGCCAGCACCTTGGGACAGGGTTTTCGGCAGCCCCAGCATTTT. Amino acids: CASTLGQGFRQPQHF.

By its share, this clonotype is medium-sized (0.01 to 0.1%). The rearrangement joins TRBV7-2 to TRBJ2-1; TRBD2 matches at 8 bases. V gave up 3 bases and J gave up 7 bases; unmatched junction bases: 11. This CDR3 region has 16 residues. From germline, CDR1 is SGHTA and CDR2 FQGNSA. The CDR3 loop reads CASSFWRGAIWNEQFF. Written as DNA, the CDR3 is TGTGCCAGCAGCTTTTGGCGGGGGGCTATTTGGAATGAGCAGTTCTTC.

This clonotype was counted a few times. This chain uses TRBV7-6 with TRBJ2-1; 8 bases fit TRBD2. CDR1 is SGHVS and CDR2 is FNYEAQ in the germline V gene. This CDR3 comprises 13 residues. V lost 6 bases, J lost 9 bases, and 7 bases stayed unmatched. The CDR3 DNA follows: TGTGCCAGCAGTGTTCGGGGGGGCCCTGAGCAGTTCTTC. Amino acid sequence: CASSVRGGPEQFF.

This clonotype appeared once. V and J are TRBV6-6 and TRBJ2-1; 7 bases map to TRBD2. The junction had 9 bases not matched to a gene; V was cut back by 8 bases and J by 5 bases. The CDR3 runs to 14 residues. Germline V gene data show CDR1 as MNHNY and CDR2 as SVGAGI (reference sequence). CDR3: CASHGRTINNEQFF. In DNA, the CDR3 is TGTGCCAGCCACGGGAGGACCATTAACAATGAGCAGTTCTTC.

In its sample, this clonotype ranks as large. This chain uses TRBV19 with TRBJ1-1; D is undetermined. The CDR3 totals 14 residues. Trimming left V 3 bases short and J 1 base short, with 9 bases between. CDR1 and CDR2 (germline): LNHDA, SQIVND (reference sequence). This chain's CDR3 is CASSIGGPNTEAFF. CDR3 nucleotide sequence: TGTGCCAGTAGTATCGGAGGGCCGAACACTGAAGCTTTCTTT. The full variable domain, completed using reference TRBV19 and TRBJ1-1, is DGGITQSPKYLFRKEGQNVTLSCEQNLNHDAMYWYRQDPGQGLRLIYYSQIVNDFQKGDIAEGYSVSREKKESFPLTVTSAQKNPTAFYLCASSIGGPNTEAFFGQGTRLTVV.

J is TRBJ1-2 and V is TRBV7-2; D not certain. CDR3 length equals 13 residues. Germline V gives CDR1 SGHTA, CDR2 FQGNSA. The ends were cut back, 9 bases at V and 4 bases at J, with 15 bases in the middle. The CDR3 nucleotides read TGTGCCAGAACCTCGCGGGCAGGCTATGGCTACACCTTC. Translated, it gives CARTSRAGYGYTF.

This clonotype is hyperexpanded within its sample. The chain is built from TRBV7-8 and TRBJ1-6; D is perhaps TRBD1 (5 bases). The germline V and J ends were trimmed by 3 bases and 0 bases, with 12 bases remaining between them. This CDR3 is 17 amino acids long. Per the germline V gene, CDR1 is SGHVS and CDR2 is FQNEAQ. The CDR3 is CASSLAEGSSYNSPLHF. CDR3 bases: TGTGCCAGCAGCTTGGCAGAGGGGAGCTCCTATAATTCACCCCTCCACTTT.

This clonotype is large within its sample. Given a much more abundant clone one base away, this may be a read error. This CDR3 is CASSQRALLDEQFF. The CDR3 DNA follows: TGTGCCAGCAGCCAACGGGCTCTACTGGATGAGCAGTTCTTT. The V call is TRBV4-1, the J call TRBJ2-1; D is unresolved. The CDR3 is made up of 14 amino acids. CDR1 is MGHRA and CDR2 is YSYEKL in the germline V gene.

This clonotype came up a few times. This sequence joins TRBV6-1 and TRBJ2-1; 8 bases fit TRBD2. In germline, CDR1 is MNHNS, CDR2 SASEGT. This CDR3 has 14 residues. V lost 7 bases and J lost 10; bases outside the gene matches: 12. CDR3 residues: CASNGRAISNEQFF. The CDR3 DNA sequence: TGTGCCAGCAACGGGAGGGCCATTAGCAACGAGCAGTTCTTC.